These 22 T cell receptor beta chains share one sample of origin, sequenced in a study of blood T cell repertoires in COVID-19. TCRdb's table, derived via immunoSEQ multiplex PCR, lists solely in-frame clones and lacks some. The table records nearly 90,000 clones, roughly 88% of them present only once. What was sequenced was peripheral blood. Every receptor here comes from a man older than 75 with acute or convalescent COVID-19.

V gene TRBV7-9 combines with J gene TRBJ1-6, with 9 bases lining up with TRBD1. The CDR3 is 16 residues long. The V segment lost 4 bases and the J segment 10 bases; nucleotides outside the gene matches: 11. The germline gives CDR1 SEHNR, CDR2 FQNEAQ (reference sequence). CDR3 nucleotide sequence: TGTGCCAGCAGCTCGGGGCGGACAGGGGTAGGCTCACCCCTCCACTTT. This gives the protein CASSSGRTGVGSPLHF. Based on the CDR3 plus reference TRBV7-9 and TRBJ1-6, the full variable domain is DTGVSQNPRHKITKRGQNVTFRCDPISEHNRLYWYRQTLGQGPEFLTYFQNEAQLEKSRLLSDRFSAERPKGSFSTLEIQRTEQGDSAMYLCASSSGRTGVGSPLHFGNGTRLTVT.

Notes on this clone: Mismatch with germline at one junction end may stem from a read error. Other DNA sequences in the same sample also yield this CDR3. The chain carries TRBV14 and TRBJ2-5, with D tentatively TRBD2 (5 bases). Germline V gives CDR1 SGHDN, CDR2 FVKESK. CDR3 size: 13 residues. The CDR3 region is CASSQGRGETQYF. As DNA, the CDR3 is TGTGCCAGCAGCCAAGGCCGGGGAGAGACTCAGTACTTC.

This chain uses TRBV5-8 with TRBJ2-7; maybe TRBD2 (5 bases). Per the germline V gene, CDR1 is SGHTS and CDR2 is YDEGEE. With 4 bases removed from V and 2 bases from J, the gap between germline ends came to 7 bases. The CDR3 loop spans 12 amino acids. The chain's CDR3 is CASSPGTYEQYF. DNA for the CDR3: TGTGCCAGCAGCCCGGGAACCTACGAGCAGTACTTC. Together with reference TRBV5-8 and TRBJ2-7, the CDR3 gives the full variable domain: EAGVTQSPTHLIKTRGQQATLRCSPISGHTSVYWYQQALGLGLQFLLWYDEGEERNRGNFPPRFSGRQFPNYSSELNVNALELEDSALYLCASSPGTYEQYFGPGTRLTVT.

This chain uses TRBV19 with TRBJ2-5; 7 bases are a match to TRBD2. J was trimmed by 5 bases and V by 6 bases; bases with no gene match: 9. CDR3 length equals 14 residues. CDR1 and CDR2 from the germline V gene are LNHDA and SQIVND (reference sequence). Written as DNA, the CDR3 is TGTGCCAGTAGCTCCAGGACTAGAAGCGAGACCCAGTACTTC. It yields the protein CASSSRTRSETQYF.

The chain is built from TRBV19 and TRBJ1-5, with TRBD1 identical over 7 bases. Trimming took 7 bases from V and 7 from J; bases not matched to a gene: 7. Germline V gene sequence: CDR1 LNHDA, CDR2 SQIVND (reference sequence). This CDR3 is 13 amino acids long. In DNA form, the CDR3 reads TGTGCCAGTACCGCACAGGGGCGGCAGCCCCAGCATTTT. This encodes CASTAQGRQPQHF.

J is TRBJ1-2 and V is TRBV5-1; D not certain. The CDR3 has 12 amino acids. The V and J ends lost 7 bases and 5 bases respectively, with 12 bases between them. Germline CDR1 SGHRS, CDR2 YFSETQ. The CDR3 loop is CASGTDPYGYTF. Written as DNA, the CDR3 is TGCGCCAGCGGAACAGATCCTTATGGCTACACCTTC.

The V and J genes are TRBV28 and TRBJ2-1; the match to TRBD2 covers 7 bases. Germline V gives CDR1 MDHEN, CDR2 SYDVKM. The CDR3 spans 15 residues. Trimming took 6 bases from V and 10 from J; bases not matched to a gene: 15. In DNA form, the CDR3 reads TGTGCCAGCAGCTCCCTAGCGGAGTGGTTTACGGAGCAGTTCTTC. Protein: CASSSLAEWFTEQFF. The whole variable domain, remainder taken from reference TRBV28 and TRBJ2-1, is DVKVTQSSRYLVKRTGEKVFLECVQDMDHENMFWYRQDPGLGLRLIYFSYDVKMKEKGDIPEGYSVSREKKERFSLILESASTNQTSMYLCASSSLAEWFTEQFFGPGTRLTVL.

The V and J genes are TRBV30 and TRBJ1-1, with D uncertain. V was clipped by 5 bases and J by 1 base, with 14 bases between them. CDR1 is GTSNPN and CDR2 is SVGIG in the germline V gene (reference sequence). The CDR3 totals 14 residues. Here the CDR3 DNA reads TGTGCCTGGTCACCGTTACTAACGAACACTGAAGCTTTCTTT. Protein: CAWSPLLTNTEAFF.

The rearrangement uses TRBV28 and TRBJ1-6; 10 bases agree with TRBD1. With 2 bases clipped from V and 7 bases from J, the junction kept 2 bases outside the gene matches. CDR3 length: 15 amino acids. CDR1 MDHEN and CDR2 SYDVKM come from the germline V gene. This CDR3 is CASSLPGQGNSPLHF. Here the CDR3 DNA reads TGTGCCAGCAGTTTACCGGGACAGGGGAATTCACCCCTCCACTTT.

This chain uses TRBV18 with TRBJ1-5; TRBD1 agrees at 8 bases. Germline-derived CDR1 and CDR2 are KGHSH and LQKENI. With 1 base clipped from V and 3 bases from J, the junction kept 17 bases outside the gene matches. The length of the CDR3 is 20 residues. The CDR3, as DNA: TGTGCCAGCTCACCACGGTCGGGGACAGGCAAATTCACCGACAATCAGCCCCAGCATTTT. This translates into CASSPRSGTGKFTDNQPQHF.

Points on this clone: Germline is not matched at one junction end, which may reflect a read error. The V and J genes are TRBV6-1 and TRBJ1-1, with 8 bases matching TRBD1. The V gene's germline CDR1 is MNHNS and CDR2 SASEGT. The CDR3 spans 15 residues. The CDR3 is CASREGQGWNTEAFF. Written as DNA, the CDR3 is TGTGCCAGCAGGGAAGGACAGGGCTGGAACACTGAAGCTTTCTTT.

CDR3 sequence (DNA): TGTGCCAGCAGTTTAATTCCAAACAGGGGTGGCGAGACCCAGTACTTC. It is translated as CASSLIPNRGGETQYF. This chain uses TRBV27 with TRBJ2-5; 7 bases match TRBD1. Trimming at V came to 2 bases and at J to 5 bases, leaving 11 bases not matched to a gene. Germline CDR1 is MNHEY and CDR2 is SMNVEV (reference sequence). This CDR3 has 16 residues.

CDR3 protein: CASSQSGDAPASYEQYF. The CDR3 DNA reads TGCGCCAGCAGTCAATCGGGAGACGCTCCCGCGTCCTACGAGCAGTACTTC. V gene TRBV23-1 combines with J gene TRBJ2-7; possible D gene TRBD2, 5 bases. TRBV23-1 is noted as an ORF with a role that remains uncertain. V lost 0 bases to trimming and J lost 1 base, with 16 bases between them. This CDR3 is built from 17 residues.

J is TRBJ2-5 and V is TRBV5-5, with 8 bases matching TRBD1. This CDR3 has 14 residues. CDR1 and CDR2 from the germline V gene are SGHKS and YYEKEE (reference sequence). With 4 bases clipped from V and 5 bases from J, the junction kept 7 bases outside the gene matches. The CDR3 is CASSSTGGHETQYF. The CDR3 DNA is TGTGCCAGCAGCAGTACAGGGGGTCACGAGACCCAGTACTTC.

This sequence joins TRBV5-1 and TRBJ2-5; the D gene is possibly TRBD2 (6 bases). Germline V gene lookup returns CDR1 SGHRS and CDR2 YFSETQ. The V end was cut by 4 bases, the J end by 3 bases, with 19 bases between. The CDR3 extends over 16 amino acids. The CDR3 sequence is CASSLRPGGSEETQYF. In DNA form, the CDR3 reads TGCGCCAGCAGCCTAAGACCAGGAGGGAGCGAAGAGACCCAGTACTTC. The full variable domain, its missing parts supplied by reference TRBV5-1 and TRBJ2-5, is KAGVTQTPRYLIKTRGQQVTLSCSPISGHRSVSWYQQTPGQGLQFLFEYFSETQRNKGNFPGRFSGRQFSNSRSEMNVSTLELGDSALYLCASSLRPGGSEETQYFGPGTRLLVL.

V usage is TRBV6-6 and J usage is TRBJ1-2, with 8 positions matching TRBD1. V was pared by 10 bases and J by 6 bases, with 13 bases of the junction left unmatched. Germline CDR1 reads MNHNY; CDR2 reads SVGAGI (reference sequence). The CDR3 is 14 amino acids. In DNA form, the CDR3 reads TGTGCCACCGCCTCCCCGGGACAGGTCGATGGCTACACCTTC. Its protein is CATASPGQVDGYTF.

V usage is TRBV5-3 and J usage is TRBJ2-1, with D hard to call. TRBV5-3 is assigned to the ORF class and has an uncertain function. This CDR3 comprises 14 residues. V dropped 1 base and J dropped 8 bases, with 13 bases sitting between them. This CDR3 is CARSLSVPVHEQFF. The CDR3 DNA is TGTGCCAGAAGCTTGTCGGTCCCGGTCCATGAGCAGTTCTTC.

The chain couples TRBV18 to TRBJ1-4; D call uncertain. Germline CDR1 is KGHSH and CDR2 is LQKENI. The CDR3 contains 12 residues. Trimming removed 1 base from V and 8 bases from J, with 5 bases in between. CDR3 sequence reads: CASSPRAEKLFF. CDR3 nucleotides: TGTGCCAGCTCACCACGGGCAGAAAAACTGTTTTTT.

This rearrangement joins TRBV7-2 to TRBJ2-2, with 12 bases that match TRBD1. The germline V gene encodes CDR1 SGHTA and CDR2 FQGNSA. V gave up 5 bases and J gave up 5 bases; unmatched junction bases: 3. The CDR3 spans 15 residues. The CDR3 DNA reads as TGTGCCAGCAGCACGGGACAGGGGGCGACCGGGGAGCTGTTTTTT. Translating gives CASSTGQGATGELFF.

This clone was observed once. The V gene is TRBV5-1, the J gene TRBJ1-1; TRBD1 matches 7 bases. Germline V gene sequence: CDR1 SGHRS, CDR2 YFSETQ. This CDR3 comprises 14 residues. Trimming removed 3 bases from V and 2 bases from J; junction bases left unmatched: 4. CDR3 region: CASSSTGANTEAFF. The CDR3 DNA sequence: TGCGCCAGCAGCTCCACAGGGGCAAACACTGAAGCTTTCTTT.

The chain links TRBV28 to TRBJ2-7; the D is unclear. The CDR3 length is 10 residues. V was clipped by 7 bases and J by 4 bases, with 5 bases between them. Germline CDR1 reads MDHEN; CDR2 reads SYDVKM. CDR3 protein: CASMRYEQYF. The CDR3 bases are TGTGCCAGCATGAGGTACGAGCAGTACTTC.

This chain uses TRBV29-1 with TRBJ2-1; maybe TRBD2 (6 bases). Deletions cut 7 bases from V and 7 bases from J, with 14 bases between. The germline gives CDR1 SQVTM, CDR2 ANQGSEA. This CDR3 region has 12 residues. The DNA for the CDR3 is TGCAGCGCTACTATCGGAGGGAATGAGCAGTTCTTC. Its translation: CSATIGGNEQFF.